Listed below are T cell receptor beta chains from one sample, sequenced in a study of blood T cell repertoires in COVID-19. Using immunoSEQ multiplex PCR, the repertoire was profiled, and TCRdb retains in-frame clones only, with some absent. Of 350,000 or so clones in the sample, about nine tenths were seen once. Material: PBMCs or T cells enriched from blood (not recorded which). These receptors were taken from a woman in her twenties or thirties who had been exposed to COVID-19. CDR3s include the opening cysteine and the closing phenylalanine or tryptophan. Fields, in order: V gene, D gene, clone size, J gene, CDR3 length, CDR3 protein, CDR3 DNA. A D gene is named only where the DNA matches it firmly. The listing skips clone size in some rows; elsewhere it reads once, few, many or a size class.

>TRBV28|TRBD1|.|TRBJ1-1|15
CASLIDRGMNTEAFF
TGTGCCAGCCTCATCGACAGGGGTATGAACACTGAAGCTTTCTTT
>TRBV9|.|many|TRBJ2-6|16
CASSVAYRAGANVLTF
TGTGCCAGCAGCGTAGCTTACAGGGCTGGGGCCAACGTCCTGACTTTC
>TRBV28|.|.|TRBJ1-5|15
CASSLTGMRRQPQHF
TGTGCCAGCAGTTTAACAGGCATGCGGCGTCAGCCCCAGCATTTT
>TRBV12-3/TRBV12-4|.|once|TRBJ1-5|13
CASSWDFNQPQHF
TGTGCCAGCAGTTGGGACTTCAATCAGCCCCAGCATTTT
>TRBV4-1|.|.|TRBJ2-5|14
CASSQGGAGETQYF
TGCGCCAGCAGCCAAGGCGGGGCGGGCGAGACCCAGTACTTC
>TRBV19|TRBD2|.|TRBJ2-5|14
CASSIVSGRETQYF
TGTGCCAGTAGTATAGTTAGCGGGAGGGAGACCCAGTACTTC
>TRBV11-2|.|.|TRBJ2-3|12
CASSRRDNTQYF
TGTGCCAGCAGCCGCAGGGACAATACGCAGTATTTT
>TRBV28|TRBD1|.|TRBJ1-2|12
CASSSTGDGYTF
TGTGCCAGCAGTTCTACAGGGGATGGCTACACCTTC
>TRBV5-1|TRBD2|.|TRBJ2-1|17
CASSFGTSGRRYGEQFF
TGCGCCAGCAGCTTTGGGACTAGCGGAAGGCGCTACGGTGAGCAGTTCTTC
>TRBV19|.|.|TRBJ2-7|14
CASSIHDRSYEQYF
TGTGCCAGTAGTATTCACGACAGGAGCTACGAGCAGTACTTC
>TRBV9|.|.|TRBJ2-1|15
CASSVSPGLPNEQFF
TGTGCCAGCAGCGTCTCCCCAGGGCTCCCCAATGAGCAGTTCTTC
>TRBV21-1|.|.|TRBJ2-1|17
CASSKEGTSGRSNEQFF
TGTGCCAGCAGCAAAGAGGGGACTAGCGGGAGATCCAATGAGCAGTTCTTC
>TRBV11-2|.|.|TRBJ2-1|13
CASSRDWGDEQFF
TGTGCCAGCAGCCGGGACTGGGGCGATGAGCAGTTCTTC
>TRBV27|.|few|TRBJ1-3|14
CASRTGISGNTIYF
TGTGCCAGCAGAACAGGGATCTCTGGAAACACCATATATTTT
>TRBV18|.|.|TRBJ1-4|15
CASSPEGSTNEKLFF
TGTGCCAGCTCACCAGAGGGCTCCACTAATGAAAAACTGTTTTTT
>TRBV5-1|.|.|TRBJ2-3|15
CASSQGAGGTDTQYF
TGCGCCAGCAGCCAGGGGGCGGGGGGCACAGATACGCAGTATTTT
>TRBV29-1|TRBD2|.|TRBJ2-2|15
CSVLWLAVGTGELFF
TGCAGCGTTCTCTGGCTAGCGGTAGGCACCGGGGAGCTGTTTTTT
>TRBV5-4|.|.|TRBJ1-1|15
CASSTQDRPYTEAFF
TGTGCCAGCAGCACTCAAGACAGGCCCTACACTGAAGCTTTCTTT
>TRBV30|.|.|TRBJ1-5|14
CAWSVGRANQPQHF
TGTGCCTGGAGTGTAGGCAGGGCCAATCAGCCCCAGCATTTT
>TRBV19|.|.|TRBJ2-1|12
CASSGSGNEQFF
TGTGCCAGTAGTGGGTCAGGCAATGAGCAGTTCTTC
>TRBV2|TRBD1|.|TRBJ1-2|13
CASSIGQDYGYTF
TGTGCCAGCAGCATAGGACAGGACTATGGCTACACCTTC
>TRBV7-9|.|.|TRBJ2-5|14
CASSLDLAKETQYF
TGTGCCAGCAGCTTAGACCTAGCGAAAGAGACCCAGTACTTC
>TRBV28|.|.|TRBJ1-4|15
CASSLIGAPNEKLFF
TGTGCCAGCAGTTTAATAGGGGCCCCTAATGAAAAACTGTTTTTT
>TRBV19|.|.|TRBJ2-1|12
CASSLEHNEQFF
TGTGCCAGTAGTTTGGAGCACAATGAGCAGTTCTTC
>TRBV7-8|.|.|TRBJ2-6|16
CASSLVRGLGANVLTF
TGTGCCAGCAGCTTAGTTCGGGGACTTGGGGCCAACGTCCTGACTTTC
>TRBV28|.|.|TRBJ1-6|15
CASAQGPLTNSPLHF
TGTGCCAGCGCACAGGGTCCCCTGACTAATTCACCCCTCCACTTT
>TRBV7-9|.|.|TRBJ2-7|16
CASSPSPPTRTYEQYF
TGTGCCAGCAGCCCCTCCCCCCCAACCAGGACCTACGAGCAGTACTTC
>TRBV6-5|.|.|TRBJ2-7|13
CASSSTVSYEQYF
TGTGCCAGCAGTTCGACAGTCTCCTACGAGCAGTACTTC
>TRBV5-4|.|few|TRBJ2-2|16
CASSLGAGSLAGELFF
TGTGCCAGCAGCTTGGGGGCGGGAAGTCTTGCCGGGGAGCTGTTTTTT
>TRBV18|.|.|TRBJ2-1|15
CASSPSAGTYNEQFF
TGTGCCAGCTCACCGTCGGCAGGAACCTACAATGAGCAGTTCTTC
>TRBV7-6|TRBD2|.|TRBJ2-1|16
CASSDSGTSLYNEQFF
TGTGCCAGCAGCGACTCCGGGACTAGTCTATACAATGAGCAGTTCTTC
>TRBV11-3|.|.|TRBJ2-1|14
CASSLNPLANEQFF
TGTGCCAGCAGCTTAAACCCTCTAGCGAATGAGCAGTTCTTC
>TRBV28|TRBD1|.|TRBJ1-2|14
CASSYLGQGDGYTF
TGTGCCAGCAGTTACTTGGGACAGGGTGACGGCTACACCTTC
>TRBV5-3|TRBD2|.|TRBJ2-1|15
CARSPAGGSYNEQFF
TGTGCCAGAAGCCCAGCGGGAGGCTCCTACAATGAGCAGTTCTTC
>TRBV19|.|.|TRBJ1-2|15
CASIRNEGGNYGYTF
TGTGCCAGTATCCGCAACGAGGGTGGAAACTATGGCTACACCTTC
>TRBV18|.|.|TRBJ1-1|14
CASSPPSVGTEAFF
TGTGCCAGCTCACCACCTAGCGTAGGCACTGAAGCTTTCTTT
>TRBV7-9|TRBD2|.|TRBJ2-1|13
CASSFSGIEEQFF
TGTGCCAGCAGCTTCAGCGGGATCGAAGAGCAGTTCTTC
>TRBV11-2|.|once|TRBJ1-2|14
CASSQAIFNYGYTF
TGTGCCAGCAGCCAGGCCATATTTAACTATGGCTACACCTTC
>TRBV30|.|.|TRBJ2-3|13
CAWSVVGTDTQYF
TGTGCCTGGAGTGTAGTAGGCACAGATACGCAGTATTTT
>TRBV23-1|TRBD1|.|TRBJ2-7|15
CASSQPETGGYEQYF
TGCGCCAGCAGTCAACCTGAGACAGGGGGCTACGAGCAGTACTTC
>TRBV27|.|.|TRBJ2-1|12
CASIDSHYEQFF
TGTGCCAGCATCGACAGTCACTATGAGCAGTTCTTC
>TRBV2|TRBD1|.|TRBJ1-1|16
CASTAQGANLNTEAFF
TGTGCCAGCACCGCACAGGGGGCAAACTTGAACACTGAAGCTTTCTTT
>TRBV19|TRBD1|.|TRBJ1-1|15
CASTRLGGGNTEAFF
TGTGCCAGTACTCGATTAGGGGGCGGAAACACTGAAGCTTTCTTT
>TRBV5-6|.|few|TRBJ2-5|16
CASSLAGGLRQETQYF
TGTGCCAGCAGCTTGGCGGGTGGACTTCGACAAGAGACCCAGTACTTC
>TRBV19|TRBD1|once|TRBJ1-1|13
CASSIPRDRTAFF
TGTGCCAGTAGTATACCCCGGGACAGGACGGCTTTCTTT
>TRBV10-3|TRBD1|.|TRBJ2-1|14
CAISPGQAPNEQFF
TGTGCCATCAGCCCGGGACAGGCACCCAATGAGCAGTTCTTC
>TRBV19|TRBD1|.|TRBJ2-5|15
CASSRSGTGQETQYF
TGTGCCAGTAGCCGCAGCGGGACAGGGCAAGAGACCCAGTACTTC
>TRBV15|TRBD1|.|TRBJ2-7|14
CATSTRDREQEQYF
TGTGCCACCAGCACCCGGGACAGGGAGCAAGAGCAGTACTTC
>TRBV19|TRBD1|.|TRBJ1-2|15
CASTLDRVANYGYTF
TGTGCCAGTACCCTAGACAGGGTGGCTAACTATGGCTACACCTTC
>TRBV5-1|.|once|TRBJ1-1|12
CASSLDGTEAFF
TGCGCCAGCAGCTTGGACGGGACTGAAGCTTTCTTT
>TRBV5-4|.|.|TRBJ2-7|15
CASSTAGTLGYEQYF
TGTGCCAGCAGCACGGCCGGGACTTTGGGGTACGAGCAGTACTTC
>TRBV4-1|.|.|TRBJ1-1|13
CASSQEGRGRDFF
TGCGCCAGCAGCCAAGAGGGACGAGGGAGGGATTTCTTT
>TRBV24-1|.|.|TRBJ1-1|14
CATSSGYTSTEAFF
TGTGCCACCAGTTCGGGGTATACGTCCACTGAAGCTTTCTTT
>TRBV2|.|once|TRBJ1-1|16
CASSVGPDRLNTEAFF
TGTGCCAGCAGTGTGGGACCAGACAGGCTGAACACTGAAGCTTTCTTT
>TRBV27|.|.|TRBJ2-1|15
CASSLLDARANEQFF
TGTGCCAGCAGTTTACTTGATGCCAGGGCCAATGAGCAGTTCTTC
>TRBV28|.|once|TRBJ1-6|15
CASSSLDRVNSPLHF
TGTGCCAGCAGTTCCCTGGACAGAGTTAATTCACCCCTCCACTTT
>TRBV10-2|TRBD1|once|TRBJ1-5|14
CASTDEQGMVSQHF
TGCGCCAGCACCGACGAACAGGGGATGGTGTCCCAGCATTTT
>TRBV5-1|TRBD2|.|TRBJ2-3|16
CASSPGTSGSTDTQYF
TGCGCCAGCAGCCCGGGGACTAGCGGGAGTACAGATACGCAGTATTTT